Given below is one T cell receptor beta chain in context. The antigen is undetermined. Blood samples of 2.5 ml were drawn from every donor. The data derive from a study of monozygotic twins with inflammatory bowel disease. Germline CDR1 and CDR2: SNHLY and FYNNEI. The CDR3 is made up of 14 amino acids. Eight cDNA synthesis reactions were run for every sample. Both the TCRalpha cDNA and the TCRbeta cDNA were taken through two nested PCRs, lasting around 15 and 9 cycles. One entry per CDR3 protein, without DNA, is what TCRdb gives after re-calling the 5' RACE reads. This sample's table has over 150,000 distinct CDR3 sequences. Study findings and constraints: There were differing immunosuppressive treatments, which may have added variability to patient repertoires.

The gene calls are TRBV2 and TRBJ1-6; TCRdb picks TRBD1, but there is no DNA to check that call. The sample was blood. The TCR was taken from a human donor with ulcerative colitis or Crohn's disease, or a healthy co-twin of an affected twin (not recorded which). The CDR3 region is CASSDRGRNSPLHF. Full variable domain (rest looked up from reference TRBV2 and TRBJ1-6): EPEVTQTPSHQVTQMGQEVILRCVPISNHLYFYWYRQILGQKVEFLVSFYNNEISEKSEIFDDQFSVERPDGSNFTLKIRSTKLEDSAMYFCASSDRGRNSPLHFGNGTRLTVT.